This T cell receptor beta chain derives from a study of control samples from healthy donors and cancer patients. Libraries were prepared by immunoSEQ multiplex PCR; TCRdb keeps only in-frame clonotypes and omits some of them. The sample lists 100,000 to 150,000 clones, roughly 90% seen once, with roughly 8.6% in the top ten. Germline V lookup: CDR1 SGDLS, CDR2 YYNGEE. There are 14 residues in the CDR3. V shed 4 bases and J shed 6 bases, with 13 bases lying between them. The sample was blood. This chain connects TRBV9 to TRBJ1-4; TRBD1 is a possible D gene (5 bases). The TCR originated in a man in his late teens or twenties in good health. The CDR3 bases are TGTGCCAGCAGCCCCAATGCGGGGGATGAAAAACTGTTTTTT. Amino acid sequence: CASSPNAGDEKLFF.